The 32 T cell receptor beta chains below come from one sample, sequenced in a study of blood T cell repertoires in COVID-19. The table came from immunoSEQ multiplex PCR; TCRdb's copy has only in-frame clones and leaves some out. The data contain roughly 200,000 clones, 89% of them singletons. Sequenced sample: peripheral blood. The receptors shown here come from a man aged 35 to 55 with acute or convalescent COVID-19.

This rearrangement joins TRBV6-5 to TRBJ1-1, with D unclear. The CDR3 is 13 residues long. Germline V gene data show CDR1 as MNHEY and CDR2 as SVGAGI. V was clipped by 5 bases and J by 3 bases, with 10 bases between them. DNA for the CDR3: TGTGCCAGCAGTCCTCTCCAGTACACTGAAGCTTTCTTT. It translates to CASSPLQYTEAFF.

The gene calls are TRBV19 and TRBJ1-2; D is uncertain. The germline V and J ends were trimmed by 8 bases and 2 bases, with 12 bases remaining between them. CDR1 LNHDA and CDR2 SQIVND come from the germline V gene (reference sequence). CDR3 length: 13 amino acids. As DNA, the CDR3 is TGTGCCAGTGCCCGCGCCGGGAACTATGGCTACACCTTC. This codes for CASARAGNYGYTF. Supplemented by reference TRBV19 and TRBJ1-2, the full variable domain reads DGGITQSPKYLFRKEGQNVTLSCEQNLNHDAMYWYRQDPGQGLRLIYYSQIVNDFQKGDIAEGYSVSREKKESFPLTVTSAQKNPTAFYLCASARAGNYGYTFGSGTRLTVV.

This clone was counted between two and nine times. The chain carries TRBV4-3 and TRBJ2-3; 11 bases agree with TRBD2. CDR1 LGHNA and CDR2 YSLEER come from the germline V gene. V dropped 0 bases and J dropped 4; count of bases not matched to a gene: 12. The CDR3 is 19 residues long. The CDR3 DNA is TGCGCCAGCAGCCAAGATAGCATAGCGGGGGGGCCTTTCGCAGATACGCAGTATTTT. As protein: CASSQDSIAGGPFADTQYF.

This rearrangement joins TRBV7-2 to TRBJ2-3; 9 bases agree with TRBD2. The germline CDR1 and CDR2 sequences are SGHTA and FQGNSA. V lost 1 base, J lost 4 bases, and 3 bases stayed unmatched. This CDR3 has 15 amino acids. The DNA for the CDR3 is TGTGCCAGCAGCTTAGGTAGCGGGGGAGCAGATACGCAGTATTTT. It yields the protein CASSLGSGGADTQYF.

The chain links TRBV10-2 to TRBJ2-7; 7 bases are shared with TRBD1. Germline V gene lookup returns CDR1 WSHSY and CDR2 SAAADI. With 4 bases clipped from V and 0 bases from J, the junction kept 3 bases outside the gene matches. This CDR3 contains 14 residues. The CDR3 DNA follows: TGCGCCAGCAGTGTTGACAGGGACTCCTACGAGCAGTACTTC. The encoded protein is CASSVDRDSYEQYF.

The V call is TRBV2, the J call TRBJ2-7, with 8 bases aligning to TRBD2. This CDR3 spans 13 amino acids. V trimming: 3 bases; J trimming: 5 bases; junction bases outside the gene matches: 3. In germline, CDR1 is SNHLY, CDR2 FYNNEI. The CDR3 spells CASSETSVHEQYF. The CDR3 bases are TGTGCCAGCAGTGAGACTAGCGTCCACGAGCAGTACTTC.

This chain joins TRBV3-1 (or the pseudogene TRBV3-2) and TRBJ2-7; no clear D gene. There are 15 residues in the CDR3. Looked up from germline, CDR1 is LGHDT and CDR2 is YNNKEL (reference sequence). Between the trimmed V and J ends, which lost 2 bases and 0 bases, there was a span of 11 bases. In DNA form, the CDR3 reads TGTGCCAGCAGCCAAATTGGCGGAAGCTCCTACGAGCAGTACTTC. As protein: CASSQIGGSSYEQYF.

The genes are TRBV4-1 and TRBJ2-6, with D possibly being TRBD1 (5 bases). V lost 0 bases and J lost 0, with 18 bases in between. CDR1 is MGHRA and CDR2 is YSYEKL in the germline V gene. The CDR3 consists of 20 residues. DNA of the CDR3: TGCGCCAGCAGCCAAGATCAAAGGGGCGTCCAATACTCTGGGGCCAACGTCCTGACTTTC. Protein sequence: CASSQDQRGVQYSGANVLTF.

The chain links TRBV7-2 to TRBJ1-5; D unresolved. V gave up 5 bases and J gave up 2 bases, with 13 bases separating them. Germline V CDR1 and CDR2: SGHTA, FQGNSA. This CDR3 region has 15 residues. The CDR3: CASSKSFGGNQPQHF. CDR3 in DNA: TGTGCCAGCAGCAAGTCATTTGGAGGCAATCAGCCCCAGCATTTT. The full variable domain, rest sourced from reference TRBV7-2 and TRBJ1-5, is GAGVSQSPSNKVTEKGKDVELRCDPISGHTALYWYRQSLGQGLEFLIYFQGNSAPDKSGLPSDRFSAERTGGSVSTLTIQRTQQEDSAVYLCASSKSFGGNQPQHFGDGTRLSIL.

This clone was recorded only once. Additional DNA sequences in this sample encode the identical CDR3. This rearrangement joins TRBV28 to TRBJ1-1; D remains unclear. The CDR3 consists of 11 residues. Trimming cost V 6 bases and J 6 bases, with 8 bases left between them. Germline CDR1 and CDR2: MDHEN and SYDVKM. The CDR3 sequence is CASRGRPEAFF. Here the CDR3 DNA reads TGTGCCAGCAGGGGGAGGCCTGAAGCTTTCTTT.

For the CDR3, the DNA is TGTGCCAGCAGTTTATGGGCAGGGGGGAACTACGAGCAGTACTTC. This sequence encodes CASSLWAGGNYEQYF. The chain has TRBV28 and TRBJ2-7; D is perhaps TRBD1 (7 bases). V was shortened by 0 bases and J by 3 bases, with 12 bases between the two germline ends. Germline loops: CDR1 MDHEN, CDR2 SYDVKM. The CDR3 runs to 15 residues.

The gene calls are TRBV4-3 and TRBJ2-7, with 9 bases matching TRBD1. The CDR3 runs 16 residues. Per the germline V gene, CDR1 is LGHNA and CDR2 is YSLEER. V lost 0 bases to trimming and J lost 3 bases; unmatched junction nucleotides: 6. Here the CDR3 DNA reads TGCGCCAGCAGCCAAGATGGGACAGGGTCCTACTACGAGCAGTACTTC. Protein: CASSQDGTGSYYEQYF.

The chain combines TRBV3-1 (or the pseudogene TRBV3-2) with TRBJ2-7, with 7 bases fitting TRBD1. With V trimmed by 3 bases and J by 1 base, 12 bases remained unmatched. Germline V gives CDR1 LGHDT, CDR2 YNNKEL (reference sequence). This CDR3 is built from 17 residues. CDR3 protein: CASSQDRQGYQSYEQYF. The CDR3 DNA follows: TGTGCCAGCAGCCAGGACCGACAGGGCTACCAATCCTACGAGCAGTACTTC.

V usage is TRBV6-5 and J usage is TRBJ1-4; D not certain. Germline-derived CDR1 and CDR2 are MNHEY and SVGAGI. Trimming took off 4 bases at V and 0 bases at J, with 6 bases between the two ends. This CDR3 contains 14 residues. CDR3 nucleotides: TGTGCCAGCAGTTTGGAGGCAACTAATGAAAAACTGTTTTTT. It codes for CASSLEATNEKLFF.

The gene calls are TRBV24-1 and TRBJ2-1, with a possible D match to TRBD1 (5 bases). The V end lost 2 bases, the J end lost 4 bases, and 11 bases lay between the germline ends. The CDR3 is made up of 15 amino acids. Looked up from germline, CDR1 is KGHDR and CDR2 is SFDVKD. CDR3 sequence (DNA): TGTGCCACCAGTGATTGGGGCGGAGTTTACAATGAGCAGTTCTTC. This gives the protein CATSDWGGVYNEQFF.

The J gene is TRBJ2-2, the V gene TRBV14; D might be TRBD2 (5 bases). CDR1 is SGHDN and CDR2 is FVKESK in the germline V gene. Trimming cost V 4 bases and J 4 bases, with 10 bases left between them. The CDR3 consists of 14 residues. CDR3 in DNA: TGTGCCAGCAGCCGCAAGCGGTCCACCGGGGAGCTGTTTTTT. Protein sequence: CASSRKRSTGELFF.

V usage is TRBV15 and J usage is TRBJ1-6, with 7 bases fitting TRBD1. The junction had 7 bases not matched to a gene; V was cut back by 6 bases and J by 8 bases. Germline assignment: CDR1 LNHNV and CDR2 YYDKDF (reference sequence). The CDR3 spans 14 residues. CDR3 DNA sequence: TGTGCCACCAGTAGCCGGGACAGATATTCACCCCTCCACTTT. It yields the protein CATSSRDRYSPLHF.

The chain employs TRBV6-2 or TRBV6-3 and TRBJ1-6; D unclear. Germline CDR1 MNHEY, CDR2 SVGEGT. This CDR3 is 14 amino acids long. Trimming cost V 2 bases and J 8 bases, with 10 bases left between them. CDR3: CASSYGLRDSPLHF. The CDR3 DNA reads as TGTGCCAGCAGTTACGGACTACGCGATTCACCCCTCCACTTT.

The genes are TRBV12-5 and TRBJ2-1; TRBD2 matches 9 bases. The germline V gene encodes CDR1 LGHNT and CDR2 FRNRAP. This CDR3 comprises 17 residues. The junction had 9 bases not matched to a gene; V was cut back by 2 bases and J by 4 bases. The CDR3 coding sequence is TGTGCTAGTGGTTTGAGATTGGCGGGGGGGCAGTACAATGAGCAGTTCTTC. Its protein product is CASGLRLAGGQYNEQFF.

V gene TRBV5-1 combines with J gene TRBJ2-1; TRBD2 matches at 10 bases. V lost 0 bases, J lost 2 bases, and 8 bases stayed unmatched. The CDR3 loop spans 18 amino acids. Germline loops: CDR1 SGHRS, CDR2 YFSETQ. Written as DNA, the CDR3 is TGCGCCAGCAGCTTGGAGTTTAGCGGGGGGCCACCCTACAATGAGCAGTTCTTC. It translates to CASSLEFSGGPPYNEQFF.

V gene TRBV4-1 combines with J gene TRBJ2-1; TRBD1 matches 7 bases. CDR1 is MGHRA, CDR2 YSYEKL, per germline. J gave up 2 bases and V 0 bases, and 4 bases lay outside the gene matches. The CDR3 is made up of 16 amino acids. The CDR3 nucleotides read TGCGCCAGCAGCCAAGATGACAGGGAAACCTACAATGAGCAGTTCTTC. Translation gives CASSQDDRETYNEQFF.

This clone came up a few times. The CDR3 here is CASNPDRGLGQPQHF. Here the CDR3 DNA reads TGTGCCAGTAACCCAGACAGGGGGTTAGGTCAGCCCCAGCATTTT. V gene TRBV19 combines with J gene TRBJ1-5; TRBD1 matches at 9 bases. Germline-derived CDR1 and CDR2 are LNHDA and SQIVND (reference sequence). The length of the CDR3 is 15 residues. Trimming took 7 bases from V and 6 from J; bases not matched to a gene: 10.

The rearrangement joins TRBV11-3 to TRBJ2-3; 9 nucleotides match TRBD1. Germline V gene lookup returns CDR1 SGHNT and CDR2 YENEEA. The V gene end was trimmed by 5 bases and the J gene end by 6 bases; junction bases not matched to a gene: 9. CDR3 length: 15 residues. CDR3 sequence (DNA): TGTGCCAGCAGCCCCGGGGACAGGGAGGGGGATACGCAGTATTTT. Amino acids: CASSPGDREGDTQYF.

This rearrangement joins TRBV7-9 to TRBJ2-1, with 10 bases fitting TRBD1. The CDR3 is 18 residues long. Germline lookup yields CDR1 SEHNR and CDR2 FQNEAQ (reference sequence). J lost 9 bases, V lost 2 bases, and 16 bases had no gene match. The CDR3 sequence is CASSLFGAGRQGAGEQFF. CDR3 sequence (DNA): TGTGCCAGCAGCTTATTTGGCGCAGGAAGACAGGGGGCTGGTGAGCAGTTCTTC.

This clone was seen a handful of times. This rearrangement joins TRBV24-1 to TRBJ1-2, with D perhaps TRBD1 (5 bases). The CDR3 consists of 13 residues. Germline V gives CDR1 KGHDR, CDR2 SFDVKD. V was cut by 7 bases and J by 2 bases, with 10 bases left in between. The CDR3 DNA follows: TGTGCCACCAGCCACGCAGGGAACTATGGCTACACCTTC. Translation gives CATSHAGNYGYTF.

This clone is a singleton in its sample. J is TRBJ1-1 and V is TRBV5-4; 10 nucleotides match TRBD1. Looked up from germline, CDR1 is SGHNT and CDR2 is YYREEE (reference sequence). V trimming: 3 bases; J trimming: 5 bases; junction bases outside the gene matches: 1. This CDR3 has 13 residues. The CDR3 sequence: CASSWTGGTEAFF. The CDR3 DNA sequence: TGTGCCAGCAGCTGGACAGGGGGGACTGAAGCTTTCTTT.

The V gene is TRBV4-3, the J gene TRBJ2-2, with D unclear. The CDR3 loop spans 13 amino acids. Trimming removed 0 bases from V and 6 bases from J, with 5 bases in between. Looked up from germline, CDR1 is LGHNA and CDR2 is YSLEER. The CDR3 nucleotides read TGCGCCAGCAGCCAAGATATTCCCGGGGAGCTGTTTTTT. Residues: CASSQDIPGELFF.

The chain couples TRBV5-4 to TRBJ2-1, with TRBD2 identical over 14 bases. V lost 1 base, J lost 4 bases, and 4 bases stayed unmatched. CDR1 SGHNT and CDR2 YYREEE come from the germline V gene (reference sequence). This CDR3 comprises 17 residues. CDR3 protein: CASSLSRTSGGYNEQFF. CDR3 coding DNA: TGTGCCAGCAGCTTGTCAAGGACTAGCGGGGGGTACAATGAGCAGTTCTTC.

V usage is TRBV6-5 and J usage is TRBJ1-2; a possible D gene is TRBD1 (6 bases). The CDR3 consists of 14 residues. Germline assignment: CDR1 MNHEY and CDR2 SVGAGI. The V end was cut by 6 bases, the J end by 4 bases, with 15 bases between. This CDR3 reads CASSPPGGGYGYTF. The CDR3, as DNA: TGTGCCAGCAGCCCCCCGGGGGGCGGCTATGGCTACACCTTC.

This clone was counted a single time. The chain employs TRBV2 and TRBJ1-3, with D possibly matching TRBD1 (6 bases). Between the trimmed V and J ends, which lost 5 bases and 0 bases, there was a span of 11 bases. This CDR3 is 15 amino acids long. The germline gives CDR1 SNHLY, CDR2 FYNNEI. DNA for the CDR3: TGTGCCAGCAGTCAGGGGTTTCGCTCTGGAAACACCATATATTTT. Protein sequence: CASSQGFRSGNTIYF.

V gene TRBV5-1 combines with J gene TRBJ1-4; TRBD1 matches at 9 bases. Germline assignment: CDR1 SGHRS and CDR2 YFSETQ. Losses at the gene ends were 4 bases for V and 7 bases for J; bases not matched to a gene: 5. This CDR3 has 14 residues. CDR3 sequence: CASSLGQGPEKLFF. DNA of the CDR3: TGCGCCAGCAGCCTGGGACAGGGCCCTGAAAAACTGTTTTTT.

The chain uses TRBV20-1 and TRBJ2-1; D is possibly TRBD1 (5 bases). The germline V and J ends were trimmed by 6 bases and 8 bases, with 11 bases remaining between them. Germline CDR1 DFQATT, CDR2 SNEGSKA (reference sequence). The CDR3 sequence is 11 residues long. The CDR3, as DNA: TGCAGTGCCACGTCACAGGATGAGCAGTTCTTC. It encodes CSATSQDEQFF.